Presented here are 32 T cell receptor beta chains from one specimen sequenced in a study of T cell repertoires in cytomegalovirus infection. TCRdb reanalysed the reads using MiXCR and keeps one entry per CDR3 protein. The table shows fewer than 700,000 distinct CDR3 sequences, with 24% occurring only once. Sequencing used CD8+ T cells from PBMCs. All receptors derive from a human donor in good health (CMV status not recorded). Some clones in this sample may be carry-over from other donors' samples.

This clonotype has ten or more counts. An end of the junction differs from the germline gene, which may be a read error. This sequence joins TRBV25-1 and TRBJ2-1; 12 bases line up with TRBD1. The CDR3 covers 13 residues. Germline CDR1 MGHDK, CDR2 SYGVNS. CDR3 sequence reads: CASSEQRDRGHKF. The CDR3 DNA sequence: TGTGCCAGCAGTGAGCAGCGGGACAGGGGGCATAAATTC. Drawing the rest from reference TRBV25-1 and TRBJ2-1, the complete variable domain is EADIYQTPRYLVIGTGKKITLECSQTMGHDKMYWYQQDPGMELHLIHYSYGVNSTEKGDLSSESTVSRIRTEHFPLTLESARPSHTSQYLCASSEQRDRGHKFGPGTRLTVL.

This clonotype was recorded at least ten times. V gene TRBV6-6 combines with J gene TRBJ2-3; 11 bases are shared with TRBD2. Germline CDR1 MNHNY, CDR2 SVGAGI (reference sequence). The CDR3 loop spans 15 amino acids. V was pared by 7 bases and J by 2 bases, with 5 bases of the junction left unmatched. DNA for the CDR3: TGTGCCAGCACCTTAGCGGGGGGGCTCACAGATACGCAGTATTTT. Protein: CASTLAGGLTDTQYF.

This clonotype was seen at least ten times. The gene calls are TRBV4-1 and TRBJ1-1; D is unclear. Between the trimmed V and J ends, which lost 1 base and 5 bases, there was a span of 11 bases. This CDR3 comprises 14 residues. CDR1 MGHRA and CDR2 YSYEKL come from the germline V gene. The CDR3 loop is CASSQVGEFTEAFF. The CDR3 coding sequence is TGCGCCAGCAGCCAAGTTGGAGAGTTTACTGAAGCTTTCTTT.

This clonotype was seen repeatedly, ten times or more. The rearrangement joins TRBV6-5 to TRBJ2-7; 9 nucleotides line up with TRBD1. CDR3 length equals 14 residues. The germline CDR1 and CDR2 sequences are MNHEY and SVGAGI. The J segment lost 6 bases and the V segment lost 5 bases, leaving 8 bases of the junction unmatched. Here the CDR3 DNA reads TGTGCCAGCAGTCTACGGACAGGGGAGGCCGAGCAGTACGTC. Its protein is CASSLRTGEAEQYV.

A few counts support this clonotype. The V gene is TRBV6-4, the J gene TRBJ2-7; D is perhaps TRBD1 (5 bases). Germline V gene sequence: CDR1 MRHNA, CDR2 SNTAGT. V was pared by 9 bases and J by 0 bases, with 15 bases between. This CDR3 has 14 amino acids. This chain's CDR3 is CARRGPSNSYEQYV. The CDR3 DNA follows: TGTGCCAGAAGGGGTCCCAGTAACTCCTACGAGCAGTACGTC.

This clonotype was detected many times. The chain couples TRBV7-2 to TRBJ2-3; perhaps TRBD2 as D (6 bases). CDR3 length: 16 amino acids. CDR1 SGHTA and CDR2 FQGNSA come from the germline V gene. Trimming took 0 bases from V and 1 from J, leaving 11 bases between them. The CDR3 DNA reads TGTGCCAGCAGCTTAGCGTGGGGGGTGCGCACAGATACGCAGTATTTT. Protein product: CASSLAWGVRTDTQYF.

J is TRBJ2-1 and V is TRBV9, with TRBD1 matching 11 bases. The CDR3 sequence is 16 residues long. After removal of 2 bases from V and 7 bases from J, the junction contained 8 bases not matched to a gene. Germline V lookup: CDR1 SGDLS, CDR2 YYNGEE. In nucleotides, the CDR3 is TGTGCCAGCAGCGTGTCGGACAGGGGGCAAATGAATGAGCAGTTCTTC. It codes for CASSVSDRGQMNEQFF.

This clonotype was counted at least ten times. This sequence joins TRBV6-5 and TRBJ2-3; 9 bases are a match to TRBD1. This CDR3 spans 19 amino acids. V was pared by 4 bases and J by 2 bases, with 16 bases of the junction left unmatched. From germline, CDR1 is MNHEY and CDR2 SVGAGI. DNA for the CDR3: TGTGCCAGCAGTTGGACCGGGACAGGGACACAACCCACCACAGATACGCAGTATTTT. It specifies CASSWTGTGTQPTTDTQYF.

This clonotype showed up many times. V is TRBV7-6 and J is TRBJ2-1; 7 nucleotides agree with TRBD2. CDR1 and CDR2 (germline): SGHVS, FNYEAQ. V lost 4 bases to trimming and J lost 6 bases; unmatched junction nucleotides: 6. The CDR3 has 14 residues. Here the CDR3 reads CASSWLAVPNEQFF. CDR3 bases: TGTGCCAGCAGCTGGCTAGCGGTTCCCAATGAGCAGTTCTTC.

The chain couples TRBV12-3 or TRBV12-4 to TRBJ2-1; 9 positions match TRBD2. The CDR3 contains 16 residues. V was pared by 4 bases and J by 4 bases, with 8 bases of the junction left unmatched. Here the CDR3 DNA reads TGTGCCAGCAGTTATACTCTAGCGGGGCAATACAATGAGCAGTTCTTC. The encoded protein is CASSYTLAGQYNEQFF.

The CDR3 sequence is CASSSGLAVHEQYV. CDR3 DNA sequence: TGTGCCAGCAGCTCGGGACTAGCGGTCCACGAGCAGTACGTC. The V gene is TRBV28, the J gene TRBJ2-7; 11 bases agree with TRBD2. This CDR3 has 14 residues. CDR1 is MDHEN, CDR2 SYDVKM, per germline. The V and J ends lost 6 bases and 5 bases, in that order; junction bases with no gene match: 6.

This clonotype was observed a few times. This rearrangement joins TRBV4-2 to TRBJ2-3; D is possibly TRBD1 (5 bases). CDR1 and CDR2 from the germline V gene are LGHNA and YNFKEQ. This CDR3 is 15 amino acids long. The V gene lost 1 base and the J gene lost 7 bases, with 15 bases spanning the gap. DNA for the CDR3: TGTGCCAGCAGCCAAGGAGTGGGGCCCGCAAATACGCAGTATTTT. Its translation is CASSQGVGPANTQYF.

The table lists this clonotype with many counts. The genes are TRBV12-3 or TRBV12-4 and TRBJ1-2, with D uncertain. This CDR3 contains 14 residues. The V end was cut by 4 bases, the J end by 2 bases, with 11 bases between. The CDR3 region is CASSSLAVNYGYTF. The CDR3 coding sequence is TGTGCCAGCAGTTCCCTAGCGGTCAACTATGGCTACACCTTC.

This clonotype was seen more than once but under ten times. In DNA form, the CDR3 reads TGTGCCAGCAGCCACCTGACCCGCTACAATGAGCAGTTCTTC. This translates into CASSHLTRYNEQFF. V usage is TRBV14 and J usage is TRBJ2-1; D unclear. The V gene lost 3 bases and the J gene lost 3 bases, with 9 bases spanning the gap. Looked up from germline, CDR1 is SGHDN and CDR2 is FVKESK. The CDR3 length is 14 residues.

This sequence joins TRBV4-1 and TRBJ1-1; tentatively, D is TRBD1 (5 bases). This CDR3 has 16 residues. Per the germline V gene, CDR1 is MGHRA and CDR2 is YSYEKL. V lost 5 bases to trimming and J lost 1 base, with 17 bases between them. In DNA form, the CDR3 reads TGCGCCAGCAGCTTAATCCACAGGAGGGGGAACACTGAAGCTTTCTTT. Its translation: CASSLIHRRGNTEAFF.

The CDR3 is CASSLPGLAYSGNTIYF. CDR3 sequence (DNA): TGTGCCAGCAGCTTACCCGGCCTCGCGTACTCTGGAAACACCATATATTTT. The chain carries TRBV7-2 and TRBJ1-3; D gene uncertain. The ends were cut back, 2 bases at V and 0 bases at J, with 14 bases in the middle. This CDR3 region has 17 residues. Germline-derived CDR1 and CDR2 are SGHTA and FQGNSA.

This clonotype was observed at least ten times. V usage is TRBV7-9 and J usage is TRBJ1-1; D is ambiguous. Trimming removed 5 bases at V and 1 base at J, with 20 bases between. CDR1 is SEHNR and CDR2 is FQNEAQ in the germline V gene (reference sequence). This CDR3 is built from 17 residues. The CDR3 reads CASSPPEVFAGNTEAFF. The CDR3 DNA reads TGTGCCAGCAGCCCCCCCGAGGTATTTGCGGGGAACACTGAAGCTTTCTTT.

The genes are TRBV7-9 and TRBJ1-2; possibly TRBD1 for D (5 bases). V was trimmed by 5 bases and J by 5 bases, leaving 9 bases between them. This CDR3 is built from 12 residues. Germline CDR1 SEHNR, CDR2 FQNEAQ (reference sequence). As DNA, the CDR3 is TGTGCCAGCAGCATGGACAATTATGGCTACACCTTC. It is translated as CASSMDNYGYTF.

This chain connects TRBV20-1 to TRBJ2-5, with 12 nucleotides matching TRBD2. Trimming cost V 0 bases and J 5 bases; bases outside gene matches: 13. Germline assignment: CDR1 DFQATT and CDR2 SNEGSKA (reference sequence). The CDR3 runs to 18 residues. CDR3 bases: TGCAGTGCTAGAGATTGGGGGGTTCTAGCGGGGGGGGGGGAGACCCAGTACTTC. Protein product: CSARDWGVLAGGGETQYF.

This chain uses TRBV10-3 with TRBJ2-7, with D possibly being TRBD1 or TRBD2 (6 bases each). This CDR3 spans 11 amino acids. The germline CDR1 and CDR2 sequences are ENHRY and SYGVKD. With 10 bases removed from V and 4 bases from J, the gap between germline ends came to 11 bases. The CDR3 loop reads CATGGGYEQYF. The CDR3 bases are TGTGCCACCGGGGGCGGTTACGAGCAGTACTTC.

This clonotype was seen a few times. In nucleotides, the CDR3 is TGTGCCAGCAGTTACGGGGGGACAGGGGAAGAAGCCACTGAAGCTTTCTTT. Its translation: CASSYGGTGEEATEAFF. This rearrangement joins TRBV6-8 to TRBJ1-1, with 10 bases aligning to TRBD1. Germline trimming cut 2 bases from V and 4 bases from J; bases unmatched to any gene: 10. The germline gives CDR1 MNHGY, CDR2 SAAAGT. The CDR3 covers 17 residues.

Ten or more counts support this clonotype. The J gene is TRBJ2-6, the V gene TRBV7-9; possible D gene TRBD1, 5 bases. Trimming removed 5 bases from V and 2 bases from J, with 10 bases in between. From germline, CDR1 is SEHNR and CDR2 FQNEAQ (reference sequence). The CDR3 consists of 15 residues. For the CDR3, the DNA is TGTGCCAGCAGCCAGGACAATACTGGGGCCAACGTCCTGACTTTC. Translated, it gives CASSQDNTGANVLTF.

In this sample, this clonotype turned up once. A much larger clone differs from this one at a single base, so this may be a read error. This chain connects TRBV24-1 to TRBJ1-1; 12 bases align to TRBD1. The CDR3 length is 15 residues. Germline V lookup: CDR1 KGHDR, CDR2 SFDVKD. This chain's CDR3 is CATSDSGTGGTEAIF. The CDR3 DNA reads TGTGCCACCAGTGATTCCGGGACAGGGGGCACTGAAGCTATCTTT.

This clonotype showed up just a few times. The V and J genes are TRBV6-5 and TRBJ2-1, with TRBD1 identical over 7 bases. The V gene end was trimmed by 6 bases and the J gene end by 0 bases; junction bases not matched to a gene: 5. Germline CDR1 reads MNHEY; CDR2 reads SVGAGI. This CDR3 has 15 amino acids. The CDR3 sequence is CASRERTGSYNEQFF. CDR3 DNA: TGTGCCAGCAGGGAAAGGACAGGCTCCTACAATGAGCAGTTCTTC.

The chain carries TRBV29-1 and TRBJ2-5; D unresolved. V was pared by 0 bases and J by 2 bases, with 13 bases between. The CDR3 has 15 amino acids. CDR1 is SQVTM and CDR2 is ANQGSEA in the germline V gene. The CDR3 is CSVEDLVAAQETQYF. The CDR3 coding sequence is TGCAGCGTTGAAGATCTTGTGGCAGCGCAAGAGACCCAGTACTTC.

Concerning this clonotype: One base away lies a much larger clone, so this may be a sequencing read error. The J gene is TRBJ1-2, the V gene TRBV3-1; maybe TRBD1 (6 bases). Trimming shortened V by 10 bases and J by 5 bases, and 17 bases separated the two germline ends. The germline V gene has CDR1 LGHDT and CDR2 YNNKEL (reference sequence). This CDR3 region has 13 residues. The CDR3 here is CANKGGKGYGYTF. The CDR3 region has the DNA TGTGCCAACAAAGGGGGAAAGGGATATGGCTACACCTTC.

This clonotype was detected a few times. The genes are TRBV2 and TRBJ2-1; the D gene is possibly TRBD2 (5 bases). This CDR3 contains 12 residues. Germline values: CDR1 SNHLY, CDR2 FYNNEI. V was clipped by 7 bases and J by 8 bases, with 12 bases between them. DNA of the CDR3: TGTGCCAGCACGAGGGTTTATGATGAGCAGTTCTTC. It yields the protein CASTRVYDEQFF.

The J gene is TRBJ1-2, the V gene TRBV15; D is unresolved. V shed 0 bases and J shed 4 bases, with 12 bases lying between them. The V gene's germline CDR1 is LNHNV and CDR2 YYDKDF (reference sequence). This CDR3 has 15 amino acids. The CDR3 bases are TGTGCCACCAGCAGAGATCACGAGTATTTCTATGGCTACACCTTC. This gives the protein CATSRDHEYFYGYTF.

This clonotype was counted many times. J is TRBJ1-2 and V is TRBV7-2, with TRBD1 as a possible D gene (6 bases). This CDR3 has 12 residues. The V gene's germline CDR1 is SGHTA and CDR2 FQGNSA. Trimming stripped 7 bases from V and 6 bases from J, with 12 bases between. The CDR3 reads CASIGGADGYTF. CDR3 sequence (DNA): TGTGCCAGCATCGGGGGGGCCGATGGCTACACCTTC.

This clonotype showed up many times. J is TRBJ2-1 and V is TRBV7-6; 9 bases align to TRBD2. Germline trimming cut 5 bases from V and 3 bases from J; bases unmatched to any gene: 17. The CDR3 has 19 amino acids. CDR1 is SGHVS, CDR2 FNYEAQ, per germline. The CDR3 DNA follows: TGTGCCAGCAGCCCGGGGGTTTGGCGGGGGGGCCTAGGCTACAATGAGCAGTTCTTC. Protein product: CASSPGVWRGGLGYNEQFF. Supplemented by reference TRBV7-6 and TRBJ2-1, the full variable domain reads GAGVSQSPRYKVTKRGQDVALRCDPISGHVSLYWYRQALGQGPEFLTYFNYEAQQDKSGLPNDRFSAERPEGSISTLTIQRTEQRDSAMYRCASSPGVWRGGLGYNEQFFGPGTRLTVL.

The chain joins TRBV28 to TRBJ1-6; D perhaps matches TRBD1 (5 bases). Looked up from germline, CDR1 is MDHEN and CDR2 is SYDVKM. The V end was cut by 4 bases, the J end by 7 bases, with 11 bases between. The CDR3 consists of 14 residues. The CDR3 loop reads CASSWGTENSPLHF. The DNA of the CDR3 is TGTGCCAGCAGTTGGGGGACGGAGAATTCACCCCTCCACTTT.

This clonotype was recorded many times. The chain is built from TRBV29-1 and TRBJ1-2; D unclear. Trimming cost V 0 bases and J 7 bases, with 6 bases left between them. This CDR3 has 11 residues. The V gene's germline CDR1 is SQVTM and CDR2 ANQGSEA. CDR3 DNA: TGCAGCGTTGAAGATCGACGTGGCTACACCTTC. This encodes CSVEDRRGYTF. Complete variable domain (other parts from reference TRBV29-1 and TRBJ1-2): SAVISQKPSRDICQRGTSLTIQCQVDSQVTMMFWYRQQPGQSLTLIATANQGSEATYESGFVIDKFPISRPNLTFSTLTVSNMSPEDSSIYLCSVEDRRGYTFGSGTRLTVV.